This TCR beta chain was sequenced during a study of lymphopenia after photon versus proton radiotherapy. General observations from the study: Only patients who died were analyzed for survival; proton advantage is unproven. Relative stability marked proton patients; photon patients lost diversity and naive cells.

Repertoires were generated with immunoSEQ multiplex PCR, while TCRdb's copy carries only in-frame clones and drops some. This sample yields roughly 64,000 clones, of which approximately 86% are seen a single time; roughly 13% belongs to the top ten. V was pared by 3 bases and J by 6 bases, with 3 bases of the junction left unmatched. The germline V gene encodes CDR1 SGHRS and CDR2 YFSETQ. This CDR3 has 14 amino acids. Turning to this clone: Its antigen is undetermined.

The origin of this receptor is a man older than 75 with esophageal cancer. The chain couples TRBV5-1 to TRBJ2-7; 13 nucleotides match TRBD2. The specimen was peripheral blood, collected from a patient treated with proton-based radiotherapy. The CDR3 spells CASSWTSGSTEQYF. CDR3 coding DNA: TGCGCCAGCAGCTGGACTAGCGGGAGTACCGAGCAGTACTTC.